This T cell receptor (beta chain) originates from a study of CD4 T cells in relation to SARS-CoV-2 and coronaviruses. Study-level results: Memory recall responses, not primary responses primed in culture, are what the assay detects. Crossreactivity was assessed only for spike protein, not other viral proteins. Crossreactive clones expanded significantly less to SARS-CoV-2 than monoreactive clones.

As regards this clone: The antigen is unknown.

Generated by immunoSEQ multiplex PCR, the TCRdb table keeps only in-frame clones and is missing some. The table includes approximately 70,000 clones, 80% to 95% detected once. The CDR3 is 14 residues long. Per the germline V gene, CDR1 is SGHTA and CDR2 is FQGTGA. With 5 bases removed from V and 4 bases from J, the gap between germline ends came to 14 bases. Before the COVID-19 pandemic, during about 2011-2019, CD4+ T cells were taken from unexposed donors. The receptor comes from a human donor in good health. What was sequenced was naive CD4+ T cells from PBMCs. Subset specified: naive CD4+ T cells isolated by negative enrichment. The rearrangement links TRBV7-3 to TRBJ1-1; perhaps TRBD1 as D (6 bases). CDR3 loop: CASSPHREATEAFF. CDR3 in DNA: TGTGCCAGCAGCCCCCACAGGGAGGCCACTGAAGCTTTCTTT.